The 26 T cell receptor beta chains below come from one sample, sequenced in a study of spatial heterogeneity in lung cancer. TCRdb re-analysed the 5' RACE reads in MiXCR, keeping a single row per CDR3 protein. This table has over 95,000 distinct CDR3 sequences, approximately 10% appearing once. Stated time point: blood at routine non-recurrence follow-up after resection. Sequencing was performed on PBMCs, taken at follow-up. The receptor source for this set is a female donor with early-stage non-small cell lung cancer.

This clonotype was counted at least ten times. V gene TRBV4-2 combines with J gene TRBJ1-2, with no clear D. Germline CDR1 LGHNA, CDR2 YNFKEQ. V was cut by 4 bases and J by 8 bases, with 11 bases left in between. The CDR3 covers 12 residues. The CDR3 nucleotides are TGTGCCAGCAGCCTTCAGGCTCAGGGCTACACCTTC. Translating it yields CASSLQAQGYTF.

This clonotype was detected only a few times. CDR3 residues: CASSLAIAGGPDEQFF. In nucleotides, the CDR3 is TGTGCCAGCAGCTTAGCGATCGCGGGAGGGCCCGATGAGCAGTTCTTC. J is TRBJ2-1 and V is TRBV7-2; 9 nucleotides agree with TRBD2. This CDR3 comprises 16 residues. Looked up from germline, CDR1 is SGHTA and CDR2 is FQGNSA. The junction had 8 bases not matched to a gene; V was cut back by 0 bases and J by 8 bases.

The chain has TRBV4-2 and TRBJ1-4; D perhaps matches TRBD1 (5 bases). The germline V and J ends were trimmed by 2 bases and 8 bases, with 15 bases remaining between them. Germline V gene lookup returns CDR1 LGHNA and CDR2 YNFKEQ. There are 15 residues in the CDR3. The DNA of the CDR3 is TGTGCCAGCAGCCAAATCGGGACCGGAGGGGAAAAACTGTTTTTT. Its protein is CASSQIGTGGEKLFF.

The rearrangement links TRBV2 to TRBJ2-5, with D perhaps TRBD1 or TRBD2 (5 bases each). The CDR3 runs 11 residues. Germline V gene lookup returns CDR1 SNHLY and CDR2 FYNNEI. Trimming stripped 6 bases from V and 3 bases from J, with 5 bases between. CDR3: CASRGEETQYF. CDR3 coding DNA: TGTGCCAGCAGGGGGGAAGAGACCCAGTACTTC. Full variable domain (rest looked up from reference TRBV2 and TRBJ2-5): EPEVTQTPSHQVTQMGQEVILRCVPISNHLYFYWYRQILGQKVEFLVSFYNNEISEKSEIFDDQFSVERPDGSNFTLKIRSTKLEDSAMYFCASRGEETQYFGPGTRLLVL.

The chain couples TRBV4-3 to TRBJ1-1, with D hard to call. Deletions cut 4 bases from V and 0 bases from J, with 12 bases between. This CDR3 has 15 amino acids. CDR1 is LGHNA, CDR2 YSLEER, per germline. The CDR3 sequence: CASSPLGTLNTEAFF. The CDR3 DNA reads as TGCGCCAGCAGCCCCCTAGGCACTTTGAACACTGAAGCTTTCTTT.

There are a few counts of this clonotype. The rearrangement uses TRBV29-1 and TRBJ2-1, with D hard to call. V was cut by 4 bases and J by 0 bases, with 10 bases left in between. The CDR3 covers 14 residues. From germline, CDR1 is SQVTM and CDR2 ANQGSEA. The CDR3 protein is CSVGGKSSYNEQFF. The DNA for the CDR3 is TGCAGCGTTGGTGGGAAAAGCTCCTACAATGAGCAGTTCTTC.

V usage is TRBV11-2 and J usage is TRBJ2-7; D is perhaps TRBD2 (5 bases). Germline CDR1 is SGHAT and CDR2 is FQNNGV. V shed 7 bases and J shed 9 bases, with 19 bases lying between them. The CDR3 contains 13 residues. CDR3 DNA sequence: TGTGCCAGCACCTCCTTCAGCGGTAAAGCGCAGTACTTC. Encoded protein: CASTSFSGKAQYF.

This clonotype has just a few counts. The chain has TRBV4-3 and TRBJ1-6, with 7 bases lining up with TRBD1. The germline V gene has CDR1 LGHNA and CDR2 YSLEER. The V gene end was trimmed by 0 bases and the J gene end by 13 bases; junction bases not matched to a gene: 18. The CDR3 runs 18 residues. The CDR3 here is CASSQDWDSRGTILPLHF. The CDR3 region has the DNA TGCGCCAGCAGCCAAGATTGGGACAGCAGGGGTACCATTCTGCCCCTCCACTTT.

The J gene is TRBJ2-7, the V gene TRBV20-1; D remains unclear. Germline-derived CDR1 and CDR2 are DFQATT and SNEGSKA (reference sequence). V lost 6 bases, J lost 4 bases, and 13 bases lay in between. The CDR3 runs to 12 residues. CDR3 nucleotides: TGCAGTGCCCAGCGAGCGCAATACGAGCAGTACTTC. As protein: CSAQRAQYEQYF.

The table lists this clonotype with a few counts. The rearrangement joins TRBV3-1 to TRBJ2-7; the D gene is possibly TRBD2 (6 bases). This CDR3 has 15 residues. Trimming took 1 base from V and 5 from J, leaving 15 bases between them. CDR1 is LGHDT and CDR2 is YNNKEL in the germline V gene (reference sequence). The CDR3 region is CASSQAFGSHNEQYF. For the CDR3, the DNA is TGTGCCAGCAGCCAAGCCTTCGGGAGTCACAACGAGCAGTACTTC.

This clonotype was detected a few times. CDR3 sequence: CASSLEGGETQYF. Here the CDR3 DNA reads TGTGCCAGCAGCTTAGAGGGTGGAGAGACCCAGTACTTC. This rearrangement joins TRBV7-2 to TRBJ2-5; D uncertain. The germline V and J ends were trimmed by 1 base and 4 bases, with 7 bases remaining between them. The CDR3 consists of 13 residues. CDR1 is SGHTA, CDR2 FQGNSA, per germline.

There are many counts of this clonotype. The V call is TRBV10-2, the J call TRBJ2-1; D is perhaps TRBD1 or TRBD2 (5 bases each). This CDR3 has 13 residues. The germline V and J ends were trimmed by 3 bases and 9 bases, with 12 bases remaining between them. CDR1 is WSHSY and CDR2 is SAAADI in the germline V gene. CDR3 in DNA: TGCGCCAGCAGTGATACTAGGGGTCGTGAGCAGTTCTTC. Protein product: CASSDTRGREQFF.

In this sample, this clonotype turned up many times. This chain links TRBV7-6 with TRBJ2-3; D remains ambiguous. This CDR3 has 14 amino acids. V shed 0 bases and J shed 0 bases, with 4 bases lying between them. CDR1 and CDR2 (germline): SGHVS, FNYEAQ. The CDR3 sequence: CASSLAESTDTQYF. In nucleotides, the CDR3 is TGTGCCAGCAGCTTAGCGGAAAGCACAGATACGCAGTATTTT.

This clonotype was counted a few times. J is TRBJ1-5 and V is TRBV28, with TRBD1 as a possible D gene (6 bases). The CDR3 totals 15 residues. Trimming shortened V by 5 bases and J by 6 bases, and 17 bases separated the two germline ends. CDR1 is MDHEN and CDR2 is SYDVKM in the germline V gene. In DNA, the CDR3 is TGTGCCAGCAGTATTTCAGGGGTAGACTCTCAGCCCCAGCATTTT. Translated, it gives CASSISGVDSQPQHF.

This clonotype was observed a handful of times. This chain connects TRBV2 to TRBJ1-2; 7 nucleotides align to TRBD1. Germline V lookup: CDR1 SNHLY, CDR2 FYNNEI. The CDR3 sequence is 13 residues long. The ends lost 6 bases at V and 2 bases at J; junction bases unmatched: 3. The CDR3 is CASREDRNYGYTF. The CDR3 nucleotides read TGTGCCAGCAGGGAGGACAGGAACTATGGCTACACCTTC.

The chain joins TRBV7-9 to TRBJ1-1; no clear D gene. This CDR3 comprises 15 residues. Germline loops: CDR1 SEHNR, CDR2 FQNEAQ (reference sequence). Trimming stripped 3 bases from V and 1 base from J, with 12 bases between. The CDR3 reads CASSFLFPQNTEAFF. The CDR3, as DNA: TGTGCCAGCAGCTTCCTATTCCCCCAGAACACTGAAGCTTTCTTT.

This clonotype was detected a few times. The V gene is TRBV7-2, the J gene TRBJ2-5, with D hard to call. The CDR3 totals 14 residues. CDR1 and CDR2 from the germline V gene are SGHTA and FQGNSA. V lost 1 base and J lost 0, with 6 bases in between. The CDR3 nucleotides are TGTGCCAGCAGCTTAGGGGGATACCAAGAGACCCAGTACTTC. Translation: CASSLGGYQETQYF.

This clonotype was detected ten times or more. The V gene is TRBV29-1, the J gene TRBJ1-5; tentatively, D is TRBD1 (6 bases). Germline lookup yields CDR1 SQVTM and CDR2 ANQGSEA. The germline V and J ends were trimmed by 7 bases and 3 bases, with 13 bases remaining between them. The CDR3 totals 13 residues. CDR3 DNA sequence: TGCAGCGGAGCCCAGGGGCTCAATCAGCCCCAGCATTTT. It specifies CSGAQGLNQPQHF.

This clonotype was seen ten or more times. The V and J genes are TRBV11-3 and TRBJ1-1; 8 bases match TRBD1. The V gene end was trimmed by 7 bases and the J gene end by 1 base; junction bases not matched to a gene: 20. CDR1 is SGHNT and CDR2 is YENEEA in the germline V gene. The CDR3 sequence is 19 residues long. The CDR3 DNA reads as TGTGCCAGCACCTCGACTGACCTCGGGGACAGGACCCCGAACACTGAAGCTTTCTTT. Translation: CASTSTDLGDRTPNTEAFF.

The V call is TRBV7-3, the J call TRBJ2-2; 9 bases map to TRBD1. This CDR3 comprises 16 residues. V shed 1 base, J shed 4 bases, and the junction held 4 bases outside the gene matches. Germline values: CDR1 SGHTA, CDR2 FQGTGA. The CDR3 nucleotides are TGTGCCAGCAGCTTAATCTGGACAGGGGCCACCGGGGAGCTGTTTTTT. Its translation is CASSLIWTGATGELFF.

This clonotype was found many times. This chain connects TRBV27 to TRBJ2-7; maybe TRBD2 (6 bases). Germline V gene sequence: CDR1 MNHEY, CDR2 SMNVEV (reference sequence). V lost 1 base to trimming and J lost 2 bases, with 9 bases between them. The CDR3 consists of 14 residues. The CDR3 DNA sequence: TGTGCCAGCAGTTTATTGACTAGTCCCTACGAGCAGTACGTC. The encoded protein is CASSLLTSPYEQYV.

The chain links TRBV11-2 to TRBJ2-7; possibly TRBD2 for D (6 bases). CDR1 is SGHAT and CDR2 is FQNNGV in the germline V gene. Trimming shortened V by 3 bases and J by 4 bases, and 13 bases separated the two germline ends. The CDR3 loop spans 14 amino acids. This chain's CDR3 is CASSFMGLRYEQYV. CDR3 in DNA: TGTGCCAGCAGCTTTATGGGACTCCGATACGAGCAGTACGTC.

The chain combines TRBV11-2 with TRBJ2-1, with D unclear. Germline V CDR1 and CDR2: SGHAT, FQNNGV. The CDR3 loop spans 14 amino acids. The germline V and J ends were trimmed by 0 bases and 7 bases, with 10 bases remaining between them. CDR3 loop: CASSLDLWKNEQFF. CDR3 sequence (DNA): TGTGCCAGCAGCTTAGATCTATGGAAAAATGAGCAGTTCTTC.

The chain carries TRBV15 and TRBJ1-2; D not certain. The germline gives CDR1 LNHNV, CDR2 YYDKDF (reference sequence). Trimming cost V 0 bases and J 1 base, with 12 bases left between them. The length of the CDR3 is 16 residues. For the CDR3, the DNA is TGTGCCACCAGCAGAGATTCGGCAGTTTATAACTATGGCTACACCTTC. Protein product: CATSRDSAVYNYGYTF.

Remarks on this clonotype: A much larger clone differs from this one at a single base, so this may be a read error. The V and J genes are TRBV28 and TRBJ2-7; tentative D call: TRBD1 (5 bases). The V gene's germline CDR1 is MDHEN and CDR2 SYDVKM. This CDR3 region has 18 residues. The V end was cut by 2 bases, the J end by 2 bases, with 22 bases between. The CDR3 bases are TGTGCCAGCAGTTTAGGAGACTTCGACAGTACGATAACCTACGAGCAGTACTTC. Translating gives CASSLGDFDSTITYEQYF.

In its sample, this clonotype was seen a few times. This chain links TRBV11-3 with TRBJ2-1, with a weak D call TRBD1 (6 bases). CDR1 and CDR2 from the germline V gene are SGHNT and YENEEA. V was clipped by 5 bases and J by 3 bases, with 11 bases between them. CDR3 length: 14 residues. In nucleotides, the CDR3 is TGTGCCAGCAGCCCACGACAGGTCTACAATGAGCAGTTCTTC. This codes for CASSPRQVYNEQFF.